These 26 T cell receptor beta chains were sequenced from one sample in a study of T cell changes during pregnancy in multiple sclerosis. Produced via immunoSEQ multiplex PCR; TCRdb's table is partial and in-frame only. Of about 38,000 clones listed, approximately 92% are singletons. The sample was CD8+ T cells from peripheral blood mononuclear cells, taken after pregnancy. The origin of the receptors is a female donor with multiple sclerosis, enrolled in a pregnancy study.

For the CDR3, the DNA is TGTGCCAGTAGTATTTCAGGATTAGGCTCTGAAGCTTTCTTT. This encodes CASSISGLGSEAFF. The V call is TRBV19, the J call TRBJ1-1; no reliable D call. The V end lost 3 bases, the J end lost 6 bases, and 14 bases lay between the germline ends. The CDR3 is made up of 14 amino acids. From germline, CDR1 is LNHDA and CDR2 SQIVND (reference sequence). Full variable domain (missing parts from reference TRBV19 and TRBJ1-1): DGGITQSPKYLFRKEGQNVTLSCEQNLNHDAMYWYRQDPGQGLRLIYYSQIVNDFQKGDIAEGYSVSREKKESFPLTVTSAQKNPTAFYLCASSISGLGSEAFFGQGTRLTVV.

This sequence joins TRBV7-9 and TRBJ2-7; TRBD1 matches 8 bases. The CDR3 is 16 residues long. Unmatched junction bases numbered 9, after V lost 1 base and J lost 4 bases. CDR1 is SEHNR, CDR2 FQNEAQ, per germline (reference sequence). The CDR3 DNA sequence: TGTGCCAGCAGCTTAGGCCCCAGGACAGGGCTGTACGAGCAGTACTTC. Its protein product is CASSLGPRTGLYEQYF.

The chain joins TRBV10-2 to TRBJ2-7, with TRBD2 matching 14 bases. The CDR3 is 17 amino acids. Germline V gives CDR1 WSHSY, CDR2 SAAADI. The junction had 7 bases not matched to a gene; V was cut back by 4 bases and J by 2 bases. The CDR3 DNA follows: TGCGCCAGCAGTGGGAGGACTAGCGGGAGGCCGGCCTACGAGCAGTACTTC. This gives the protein CASSGRTSGRPAYEQYF.

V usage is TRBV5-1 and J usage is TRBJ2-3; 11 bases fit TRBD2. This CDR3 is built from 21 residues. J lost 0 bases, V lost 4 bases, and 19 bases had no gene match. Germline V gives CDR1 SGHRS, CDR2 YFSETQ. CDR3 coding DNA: TGCGCCAGCAGCCCGAGGGGTTTGGGACTAGCGGTTCGAACTAGCACAGATACGCAGTATTTT. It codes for CASSPRGLGLAVRTSTDTQYF.

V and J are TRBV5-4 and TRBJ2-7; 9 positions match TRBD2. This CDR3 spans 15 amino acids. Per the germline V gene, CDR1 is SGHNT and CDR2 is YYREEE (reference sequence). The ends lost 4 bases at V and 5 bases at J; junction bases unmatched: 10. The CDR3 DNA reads TGTGCCAGCAGCCGTAGCGGGGGCCGATTAGACGAGCAGTACTTC. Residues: CASSRSGGRLDEQYF.

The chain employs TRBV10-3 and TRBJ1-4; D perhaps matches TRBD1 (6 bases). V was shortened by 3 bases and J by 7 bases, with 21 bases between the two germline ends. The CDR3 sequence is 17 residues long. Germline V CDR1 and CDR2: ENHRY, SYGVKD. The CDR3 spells CAISDGGPLTGREKLFF. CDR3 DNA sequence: TGTGCCATCAGTGATGGGGGCCCCTTAACGGGGCGTGAAAAACTGTTTTTT.

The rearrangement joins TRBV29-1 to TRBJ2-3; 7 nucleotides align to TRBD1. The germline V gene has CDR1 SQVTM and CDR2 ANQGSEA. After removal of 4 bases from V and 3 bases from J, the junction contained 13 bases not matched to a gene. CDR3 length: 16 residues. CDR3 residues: CSVVHRGVGLTDTQYF. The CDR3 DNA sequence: TGCAGCGTTGTTCACAGGGGAGTGGGTTTGACAGATACGCAGTATTTT.

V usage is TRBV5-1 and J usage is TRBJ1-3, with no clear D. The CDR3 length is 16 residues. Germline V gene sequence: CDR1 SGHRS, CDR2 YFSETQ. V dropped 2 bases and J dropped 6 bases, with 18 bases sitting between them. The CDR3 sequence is CASSLTPGSSENTIYF. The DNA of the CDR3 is TGCGCCAGCAGCTTAACTCCGGGTTCGTCAGAAAACACCATATATTTT.

The DNA of the CDR3 is TGTGCCAGCAGTGAACGGCAGGGACTACCTTATAGCAATCAGCCCCAGCATTTT. Protein: CASSERQGLPYSNQPQHF. This chain connects TRBV6-1 to TRBJ1-5, with D maybe TRBD1 (5 bases). CDR1 and CDR2 (germline): MNHNS, SASEGT. The CDR3 has 18 amino acids. V lost 2 bases and J lost 0, with 17 bases in between.

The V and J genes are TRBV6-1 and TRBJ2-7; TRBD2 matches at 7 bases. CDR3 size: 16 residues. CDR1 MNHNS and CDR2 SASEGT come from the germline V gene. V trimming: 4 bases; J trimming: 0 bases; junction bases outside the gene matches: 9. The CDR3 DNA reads TGTGCCAGCAGTGTCCAGGGAGGGATCAGCTCCTACGAGCAGTACTTC. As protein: CASSVQGGISSYEQYF.

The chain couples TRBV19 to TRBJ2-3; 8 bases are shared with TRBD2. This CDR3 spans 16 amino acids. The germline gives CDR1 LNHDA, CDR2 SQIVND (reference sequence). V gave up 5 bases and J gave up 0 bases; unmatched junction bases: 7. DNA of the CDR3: TGTGCCAGTAGTTCCTCCATAGCGGGGAGCACAGATACGCAGTATTTT. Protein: CASSSSIAGSTDTQYF.

The DNA of the CDR3 is TGTGCCAGCAGTGAAGAGGTGGCGGGCACAGATACGCAGTATTTT. Translated, it gives CASSEEVAGTDTQYF. The J gene is TRBJ2-3, the V gene TRBV6-1; D gene unclear. The CDR3 has 15 amino acids. V was shortened by 1 base and J by 1 base, with 9 bases between the two germline ends. Germline values: CDR1 MNHNS, CDR2 SASEGT.

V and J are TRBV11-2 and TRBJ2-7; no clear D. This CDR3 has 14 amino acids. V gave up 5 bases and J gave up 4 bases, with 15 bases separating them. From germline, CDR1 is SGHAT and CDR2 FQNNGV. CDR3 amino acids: CASSPSPIQYEQYF. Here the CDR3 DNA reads TGTGCCAGCAGCCCCAGCCCAATACAGTACGAGCAGTACTTC.

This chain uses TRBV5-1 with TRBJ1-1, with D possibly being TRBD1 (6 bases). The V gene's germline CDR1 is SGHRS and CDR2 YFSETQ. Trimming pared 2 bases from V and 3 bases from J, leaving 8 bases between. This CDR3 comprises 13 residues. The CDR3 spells CASSLTGYTEAFF. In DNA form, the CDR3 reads TGCGCCAGCAGCTTAACAGGGTACACTGAAGCTTTCTTT.

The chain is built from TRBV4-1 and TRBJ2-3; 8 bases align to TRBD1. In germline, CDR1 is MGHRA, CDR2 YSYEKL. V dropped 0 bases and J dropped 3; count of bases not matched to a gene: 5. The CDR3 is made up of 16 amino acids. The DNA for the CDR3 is TGCGCCAGCAGCCAAGAAACAGGGGGAGCGACAGATACGCAGTATTTT. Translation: CASSQETGGATDTQYF.

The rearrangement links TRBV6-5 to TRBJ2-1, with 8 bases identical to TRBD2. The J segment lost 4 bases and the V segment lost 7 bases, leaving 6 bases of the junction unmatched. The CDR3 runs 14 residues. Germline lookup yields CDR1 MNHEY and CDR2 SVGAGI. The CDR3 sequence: CASTSGRGYNEQFF. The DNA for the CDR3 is TGTGCCAGCACGAGCGGGAGAGGGTACAATGAGCAGTTCTTC.

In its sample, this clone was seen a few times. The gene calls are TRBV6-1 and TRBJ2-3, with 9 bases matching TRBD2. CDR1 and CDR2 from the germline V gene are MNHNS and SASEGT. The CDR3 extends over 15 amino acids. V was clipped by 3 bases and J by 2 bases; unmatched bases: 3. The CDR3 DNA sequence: TGTGCCAGCAGTGAGCGGGAGGGCCCCACAGATACGCAGTATTTT. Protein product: CASSEREGPTDTQYF.

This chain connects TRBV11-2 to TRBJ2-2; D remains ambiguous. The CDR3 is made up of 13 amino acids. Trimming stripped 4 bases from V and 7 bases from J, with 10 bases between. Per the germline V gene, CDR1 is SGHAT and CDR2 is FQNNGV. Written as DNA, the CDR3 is TGTGCCAGCAGCTATCCACTGTTCGGGGAGCTGTTTTTT. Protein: CASSYPLFGELFF.

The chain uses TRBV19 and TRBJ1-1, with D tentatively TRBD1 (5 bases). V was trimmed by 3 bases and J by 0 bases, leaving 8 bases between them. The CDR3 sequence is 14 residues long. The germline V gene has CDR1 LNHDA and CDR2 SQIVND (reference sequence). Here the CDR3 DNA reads TGTGCCAGTAGTATGGGACTGTTGAACACTGAAGCTTTCTTT. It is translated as CASSMGLLNTEAFF.

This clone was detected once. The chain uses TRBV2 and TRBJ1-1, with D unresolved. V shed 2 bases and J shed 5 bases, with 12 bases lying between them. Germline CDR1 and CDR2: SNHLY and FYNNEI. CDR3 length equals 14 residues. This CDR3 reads CASSETAGRTEAFF. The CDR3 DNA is TGTGCCAGCAGTGAAACAGCCGGGAGGACTGAAGCTTTCTTT.

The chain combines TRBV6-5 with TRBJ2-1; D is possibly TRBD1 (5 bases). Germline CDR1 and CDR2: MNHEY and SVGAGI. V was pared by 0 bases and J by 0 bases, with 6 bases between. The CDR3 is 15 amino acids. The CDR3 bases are TGTGCCAGCAGTTACTCAGGGGACTCCTACAATGAGCAGTTCTTC. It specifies CASSYSGDSYNEQFF.

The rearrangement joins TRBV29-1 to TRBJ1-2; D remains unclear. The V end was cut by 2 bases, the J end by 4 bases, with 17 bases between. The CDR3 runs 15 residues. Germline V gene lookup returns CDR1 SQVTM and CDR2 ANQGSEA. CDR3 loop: CSVETRGSLGYGYTF. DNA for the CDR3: TGCAGCGTTGAAACAAGAGGGTCCCTTGGCTATGGCTACACCTTC. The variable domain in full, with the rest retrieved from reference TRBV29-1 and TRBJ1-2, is SAVISQKPSRDICQRGTSLTIQCQVDSQVTMMFWYRQQPGQSLTLIATANQGSEATYESGFVIDKFPISRPNLTFSTLTVSNMSPEDSSIYLCSVETRGSLGYGYTFGSGTRLTVV.

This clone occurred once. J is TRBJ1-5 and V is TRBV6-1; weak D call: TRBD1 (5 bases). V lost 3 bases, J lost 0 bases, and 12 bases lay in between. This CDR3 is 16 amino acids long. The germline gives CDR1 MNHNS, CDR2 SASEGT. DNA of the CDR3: TGTGCCAGCAGTGAGATAGGGGCCTATAGCAATCAGCCCCAGCATTTT. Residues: CASSEIGAYSNQPQHF.

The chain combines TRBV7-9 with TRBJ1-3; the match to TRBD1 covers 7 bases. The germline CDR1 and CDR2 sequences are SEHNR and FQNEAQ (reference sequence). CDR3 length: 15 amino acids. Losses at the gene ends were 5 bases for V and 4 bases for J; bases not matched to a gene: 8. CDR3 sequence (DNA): TGTGCCAGCAGCCCAGAACAGGGGAGAGGAAACACCATATATTTT. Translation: CASSPEQGRGNTIYF.

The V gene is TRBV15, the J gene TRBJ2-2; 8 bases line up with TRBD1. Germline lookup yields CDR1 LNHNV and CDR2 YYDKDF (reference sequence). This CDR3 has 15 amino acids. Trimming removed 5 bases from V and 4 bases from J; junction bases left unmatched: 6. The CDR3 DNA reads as TGTGCCACCAGCGGCGACAGGGGTAGCACCGGGGAGCTGTTTTTT. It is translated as CATSGDRGSTGELFF.

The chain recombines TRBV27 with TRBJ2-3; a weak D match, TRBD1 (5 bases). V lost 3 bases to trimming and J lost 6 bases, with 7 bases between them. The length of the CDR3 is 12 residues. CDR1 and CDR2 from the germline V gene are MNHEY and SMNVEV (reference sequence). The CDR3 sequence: CASSLGRDTQYF. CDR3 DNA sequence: TGTGCCAGCAGTTTGGGGCGGGATACGCAGTATTTT.